This T cell receptor (beta chain) was identified during a study of cytomegalovirus exposure and HLA in healthy donors. The V gene's germline CDR1 is SNHLY and CDR2 FYNNEI. CDR3 length: 15 residues. J lost 3 bases, V lost 6 bases, and 7 bases had no gene match. Details on this clone: Its target is unknown.

This PCR relied on a set of 60 Vbeta primers and 13 Jbeta primers. Under the authors' procedure: In a later analysis, approximately 80 million unique TCR beta chains included roughly 11 million shared by two or more donors. Some clones are missing from TCRdb's copy, which holds only in-frame ones; the method was immunoSEQ multiplex PCR. Clone size and V and J calls were adopted from that table, with D and trimming inferred from the DNA. This sample yields some 120,000 clones, of which around 62% are seen a single time; around 9.7% belongs to the top ten. Study-level findings and limits: The analysis excluded some indistinguishable V segments, including TRBV6-2 and TRBV6-3. Researchers had no immune exposure information except CMV serostatus available.

The specimen sequenced was PBMCs. This receptor was taken from a woman between 40 and 55 years old in good health and CMV-seropositive. V is TRBV2 and J is TRBJ2-2; TRBD1 matches 7 bases. In DNA, the CDR3 is TGTGCCAGCAGCCTCGGGACAGAGTACACCGGGGAGCTGTTTTTT. Translated, it gives CASSLGTEYTGELFF.